Following are 5 T cell receptor beta chains from one sample sequenced in a study of CD8+CD57+ T cells in acquired aplastic anemia. The study profiled TCR beta VDJ and CDR3 using genomic DNA as template. MiXCR, run by TCRdb on the reads, gives a single entry per CDR3 protein. The sample gives more than 150,000 distinct CDR3 sequences, 45% to 50% of which show up once; around 2.9% is in the top ten. Sequenced material: sorted CD4+, CD8+, or CD8+CD57+ T cells (not recorded which) from PBMCs. The receptors were gathered from a human donor in good health.

This rearrangement joins TRBV15 to TRBJ2-1; no firm D call. CDR1 and CDR2 from the germline V gene are LNHNV and YYDKDF (reference sequence). The V gene lost 4 bases and the J gene lost 3 bases, with 1 base spanning the gap. This CDR3 region has 11 residues. The CDR3 DNA reads TGTGCCACCAGCAACTACAATGAGCAGTTCTTC. Amino acids: CATSNYNEQFF. The full variable domain, with the rest looked up from reference TRBV15 and TRBJ2-1, is DAMVIQNPRYQVTQFGKPVTLSCSQTLNHNVMYWYQQKSSQAPKLLFHYYDKDFNNEADTPDNFQSRRPNTSFCFLDIRSPGLGDTAMYLCATSNYNEQFFGPGTRLTVL.

The CDR3 loop is CAWSQRREQYF. The CDR3 bases are TGTGCCTGGAGTCAACGGAGGGAGCAGTACTTC. The chain combines TRBV30 with TRBJ2-7, with D perhaps matching TRBD2 (5 bases). The germline CDR1 and CDR2 sequences are GTSNPN and SVGIG (reference sequence). The length of the CDR3 is 11 residues. Trimming stripped 2 bases from V and 7 bases from J, with 9 bases between.

This clonotype showed up just a few times. V and J are TRBV12-3 or TRBV12-4 and TRBJ2-1, with 10 bases identical to TRBD1. The CDR3 extends over 18 amino acids. With V trimmed by 7 bases and J by 4 bases, 16 bases remained unmatched. The CDR3 protein is CASTPGQGLSGVYNEQFF. CDR3 nucleotide sequence: TGTGCCAGCACACCGGGACAGGGGTTGAGCGGAGTATACAATGAGCAGTTCTTC.

This sequence joins TRBV20-1 and TRBJ2-1, with TRBD2 identical over 7 bases. The CDR3 consists of 15 residues. Trimming took 0 bases from V and 5 from J; bases not matched to a gene: 7. Per the germline V gene, CDR1 is DFQATT and CDR2 is SNEGSKA (reference sequence). The CDR3 region is CSARDPGREHNEQFF. The CDR3, as DNA: TGCAGTGCTAGAGATCCAGGGAGGGAACACAATGAGCAGTTCTTC.

This clonotype was counted ten times or more. V usage is TRBV7-6 and J usage is TRBJ2-1; D remains ambiguous. Germline V CDR1 and CDR2: SGHVS, FNYEAQ. V dropped 8 bases and J dropped 5 bases, with 10 bases sitting between them. The CDR3 covers 12 residues. CDR3 in DNA: TGTGCCAGCGGCCCAATCAACAATGAGCAGTTCTTC. It encodes CASGPINNEQFF.